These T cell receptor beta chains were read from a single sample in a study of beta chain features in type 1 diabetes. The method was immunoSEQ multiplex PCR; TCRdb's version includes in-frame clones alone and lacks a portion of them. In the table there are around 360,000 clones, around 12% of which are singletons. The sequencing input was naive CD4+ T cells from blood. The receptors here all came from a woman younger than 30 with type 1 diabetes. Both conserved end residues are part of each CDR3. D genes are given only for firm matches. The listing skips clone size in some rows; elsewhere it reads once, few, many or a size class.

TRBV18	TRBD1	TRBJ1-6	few	TGTGCCAGCTCAACAGGGGGTAATTCACCCCTCCACTTT	CASSTGGNSPLHF
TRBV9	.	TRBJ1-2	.	TGTGCCAGCAGCGTAGTTGCAGCTAACTATGGCTACACCTTC	CASSVVAANYGYTF
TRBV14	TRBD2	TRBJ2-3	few	TGTGCCAGCAGCTTTCGAGCGGGGGATATCACAGATACGCAGTATTTT	CASSFRAGDITDTQYF
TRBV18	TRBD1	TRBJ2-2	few	TGTGCCAGCTCACCACCCGGGACAGTGCGCACCGGGGAGCTGTTTTTT	CASSPPGTVRTGELFF
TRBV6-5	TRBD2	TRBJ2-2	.	TGTGCCAGCAGTTATGGGGGAGGGTACCGGGAGCTGTTTTTT	CASSYGGGYRELFF
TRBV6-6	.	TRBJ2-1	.	TGTGCCAGCACGTCTCCCGAGGGAGACAATGAGCAGTTCTTC	CASTSPEGDNEQFF
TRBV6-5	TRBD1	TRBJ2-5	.	TGTGCCAGCAGTCGGGACAGGGAAGAGACCCAGTACTTC	CASSRDREETQYF
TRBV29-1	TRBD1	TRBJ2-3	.	TGCAGCGTTGAGGAGTGGTGGCAGGGGGCTGGCACAGATACGCAGTATTTT	CSVEEWWQGAGTDTQYF
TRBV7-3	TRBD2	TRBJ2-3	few	TGTGCCAGCAGCTTAAGCGGGAGGGGGCCAGATACGCAGTATTTT	CASSLSGRGPDTQYF
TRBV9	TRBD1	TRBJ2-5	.	TGTGCCAGCAGCGCCTCACTGGACAGGTCCCAAGAGACCCAGTACTTC	CASSASLDRSQETQYF
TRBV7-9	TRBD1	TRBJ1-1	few	TGTGCCAGCAGCTGGGGACAGCAGAACACTGAAGCTTTCTTT	CASSWGQQNTEAFF
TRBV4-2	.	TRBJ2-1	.	TGTGCCAGCAGCCGGGGAGGCTCCTACAATGAGCAGTTCTTC	CASSRGGSYNEQFF
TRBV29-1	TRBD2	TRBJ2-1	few	TGCAGCGTTGGGCCTCGACTAGCGGGGGGCCAGTTCTTC	CSVGPRLAGGQFF
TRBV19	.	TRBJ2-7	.	TGTGCCAGTAGTCGTCAGGGAGGATACGAGCAGTACTTC	CASSRQGGYEQYF
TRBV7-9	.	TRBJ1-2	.	TGTGCCAGCAGCACAGACCAAATCTGGGGCTACACCTTC	CASSTDQIWGYTF
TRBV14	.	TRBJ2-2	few	TGTGCCAGCAGCCAAGTGGTTAGCGGCGTCACCGGGGAGCTGTTTTTT	CASSQVVSGVTGELFF
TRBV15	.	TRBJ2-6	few	TGTGCCACCGGGCGACAGGCTTCTGGGGCCAACGTCCTGACTTTC	CATGRQASGANVLTF
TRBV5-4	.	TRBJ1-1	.	TGTGCCAGCAGCTTGGGTCTTGAAGCTTTCTTT	CASSLGLEAFF
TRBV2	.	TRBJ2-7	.	TGTGCCAGCAGTGAAGAACTAGTGAGATCCTACGAGCAGTACTTC	CASSEELVRSYEQYF
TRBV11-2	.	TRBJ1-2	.	TGTGCCAGCAGCCTTTCGCTTTTCAGGGGAGACACCTTC	CASSLSLFRGDTF
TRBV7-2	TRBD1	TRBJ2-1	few	TGTGCCAGCAGCTACAGGGGGAACAATGAGCAGTTCTTC	CASSYRGNNEQFF
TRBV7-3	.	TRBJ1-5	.	TGTGCCAGCAGTCCTTCAGGGTCAGGGCAGCCCCAGCATTTT	CASSPSGSGQPQHF
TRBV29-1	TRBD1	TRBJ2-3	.	TGCAGCGGGCGACAGGGGGGAGATACGCAGTATTTT	CSGRQGGDTQYF
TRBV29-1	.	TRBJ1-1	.	TGCAGCGTTGAGAGAGTCCTTCAAACTTGGGCTTTCTTT	CSVERVLQTWAFF
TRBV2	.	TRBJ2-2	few	TGTGCCAGCAGAGGCGACAGCGTGAACACCGGGGAGCTGTTTTTT	CASRGDSVNTGELFF
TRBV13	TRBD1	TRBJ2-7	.	TGTGCCAGCAGCCTGCCGGGACAGGGATCCTACGAGCAGTACTTC	CASSLPGQGSYEQYF
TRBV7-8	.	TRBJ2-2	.	TGTGCCAGCAGCTTTAACCCCGGGGGACGCGCGAACACCGGGGAGCTGTTTTTT	CASSFNPGGRANTGELFF
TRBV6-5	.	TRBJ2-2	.	TGTGCCAGCAAGATGGGGCGGGGGAACACCGGGGAGCTGTTTTTT	CASKMGRGNTGELFF
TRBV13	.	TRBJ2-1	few	TGTGCCAGCAGTCGAATTTCGGTCCCCGTTTACCCGAATGAGCAGTTCTTC	CASSRISVPVYPNEQFF
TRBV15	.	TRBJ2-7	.	TGTGCCACCAGCAGAGATCGGGGCTCCTACGAGCAGTACTTC	CATSRDRGSYEQYF
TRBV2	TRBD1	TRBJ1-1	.	TGTGCCAGCAGTGAGGACAGGGGAACTGAAGCTTTCTTT	CASSEDRGTEAFF
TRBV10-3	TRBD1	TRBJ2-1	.	TGTGCCATCAGTGGGGACAGGGACCACAATGAGCAGTTCTTC	CAISGDRDHNEQFF
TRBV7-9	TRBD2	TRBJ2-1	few	TGTGCCAGCAGCTGGACTAGCGGGAAGGGTGAGCAGTTCTTC	CASSWTSGKGEQFF
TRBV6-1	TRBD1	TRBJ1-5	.	TGTGCCAGCCAGGGGGCCAATTATCAGCCCCAGCATTTT	CASQGANYQPQHF
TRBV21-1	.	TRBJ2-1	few	TGTGCCAGCAGCACCCCTGAGGGGGGCGGGAGGGGCAATGAGCAGTTCTTC	CASSTPEGGGRGNEQFF
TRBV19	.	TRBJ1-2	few	TGTGCCAGTAGTATGGTGCAGGGGAACTATGGCTACACCTTC	CASSMVQGNYGYTF
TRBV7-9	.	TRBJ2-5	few	TGTGCCAGCAGCATCAAAGAGACCCAGTACTTC	CASSIKETQYF
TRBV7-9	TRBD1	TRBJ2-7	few	TGTGCCAGCAGCTTAGGGTGGACAGGGTTAGCCTACGAGCAGTACTTC	CASSLGWTGLAYEQYF
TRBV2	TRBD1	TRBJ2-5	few	TGTGCCAGCAGGCCATTGACAGGGAGCCAAGAGACCCAGTACTTC	CASRPLTGSQETQYF
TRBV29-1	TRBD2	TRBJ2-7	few	TGCAGCGCCAGGACTAGCGGGAGTACCTACGAGCAGTACTTC	CSARTSGSTYEQYF
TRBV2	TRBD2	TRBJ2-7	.	TGTGCCAGCAGTGAAGAGGGAGGACTAGCGGGAGGCAAGAACTACGAGCAGTACTTC	CASSEEGGLAGGKNYEQYF
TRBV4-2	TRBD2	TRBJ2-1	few	TGTGCCAGCAGCCAAGCGGGGGGTGAGCAGTTCTTC	CASSQAGGEQFF
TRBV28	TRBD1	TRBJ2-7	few	TGTGCCAGCAGGACAGGACAGGCTCCCTACGAGCAGTACTTC	CASRTGQAPYEQYF
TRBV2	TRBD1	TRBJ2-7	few	TGTGCCAGCTCCCACCGGGACAGACTATCCTACGAGCAGTACTTC	CASSHRDRLSYEQYF
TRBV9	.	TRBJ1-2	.	TGTGCCAGCAGCGTAGGGCGGGGTGGCTACACCTTC	CASSVGRGGYTF
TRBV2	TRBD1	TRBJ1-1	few	TGTGCCAGCAGGGGGGACAGGGTAGGAACTGAAGCTTTCTTT	CASRGDRVGTEAFF
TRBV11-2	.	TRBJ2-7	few	TGTGCCAGCAGCTTATCGTATGCCGGCGAGCAGTACTTC	CASSLSYAGEQYF
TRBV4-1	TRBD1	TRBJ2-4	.	TGCGCCAGCAGCCAACGACAGGGGCGGATGAACATTCAGTACTTC	CASSQRQGRMNIQYF
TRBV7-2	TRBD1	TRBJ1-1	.	TGTGCCAGCAGCTTAGGAGGGACAGGGGGCTTTGTGACTGAAGCTTTCTTT	CASSLGGTGGFVTEAFF
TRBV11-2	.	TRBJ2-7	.	TGTGCCAGCAGCTTAGTGATGGGACACCGAGGCATCGAGCAGTACTTC	CASSLVMGHRGIEQYF
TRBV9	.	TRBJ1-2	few	TGTGCCAGCAGCGTACAGTTGGAGGGGAGGTCCTACACCTTC	CASSVQLEGRSYTF
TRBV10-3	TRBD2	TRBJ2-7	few	TGTGCCATCAGTGAGTCGTCCACTAGCGGGGGGCACGAGCAGTACTTC	CAISESSTSGGHEQYF
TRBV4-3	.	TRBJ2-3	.	TGCGCCAGCAGCCAACGAACACTAGGGGGGGGCACAGATACGCAGTATTTT	CASSQRTLGGGTDTQYF
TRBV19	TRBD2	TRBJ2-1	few	TGTGCCAGTAGTACGACTAGCGGGGGGGTTTACAATGAGCAGTTCTTC	CASSTTSGGVYNEQFF
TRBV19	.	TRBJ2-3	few	TGTGCCAGTAGTGCGCGAGATACGCAGTATTTT	CASSARDTQYF
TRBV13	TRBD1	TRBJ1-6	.	TGTGCCAGCAGCAACTCTGCTTCGGGACAGCTCTATAATTCACCCCTCCACTTT	CASSNSASGQLYNSPLHF
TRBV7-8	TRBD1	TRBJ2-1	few	TGTGCCAGCAGCTCAGACAGGGTGAGCTACAATGAGCAGTTCTTC	CASSSDRVSYNEQFF
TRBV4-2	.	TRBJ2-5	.	TGTGCCAGCAGCCCCACAACGGGTGAGACCCAGTACTTC	CASSPTTGETQYF
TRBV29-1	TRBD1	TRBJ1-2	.	TGCAGCGTTGCAGGGGGCCGCGGCCACTATGGCTACACCTTC	CSVAGGRGHYGYTF